One and the same sample provided the 19 T cell receptor beta chains below, sequenced in a study of blood T cells in healthy people across ages. A second about 7 to 12 cycle PCR used barcoded and J-beta primers. TCRdb reprocessed the 5' RACE reads via MiXCR and lists one record per CDR3 protein. This sample has approximately 780,000 distinct CDR3 sequences, with 25% to 30% found just once. This sample was shared with a second study, whose subject was T cells of mothers and their children.

The specimen was blood. Receptors were obtained from a boy younger than 18 in good health.

In its sample, this clonotype was seen a few times. The rearrangement uses TRBV6-5 and TRBJ1-2; tentative D call: TRBD1 (5 bases). Germline CDR1 MNHEY, CDR2 SVGAGI. The CDR3 runs to 14 residues. Trimming removed 3 bases from V and 1 base from J, with 9 bases in between. For the CDR3, the DNA is TGTGCCAGCAGTTATGGAAGGGGTAACTATGGCTACACCTTC. Translation gives CASSYGRGNYGYTF.

The chain combines TRBV12-3 or TRBV12-4 with TRBJ2-2; perhaps TRBD2 as D (7 bases). Trimming stripped 6 bases from V and 4 bases from J, with 18 bases between. The CDR3 covers 16 residues. This CDR3 reads CASSPEGGHITGELFF. CDR3 DNA sequence: TGTGCCAGCAGCCCCGAGGGGGGGCATATCACCGGGGAGCTGTTTTTT.

The V gene is TRBV19, the J gene TRBJ1-1; possibly TRBD1 for D (6 bases). The V and J ends lost 6 bases and 5 bases respectively, with 19 bases between them. The germline CDR1 and CDR2 sequences are LNHDA and SQIVND (reference sequence). The CDR3 runs to 15 residues. Here the CDR3 reads CASRTLDSRRTEAFF. In DNA, the CDR3 is TGTGCCAGTAGAACCCTGGACAGCCGGAGAACTGAAGCTTTCTTT.

This clonotype was seen a few times. The chain has TRBV6-6 and TRBJ2-7; 7 positions match TRBD2. The CDR3 is 13 amino acids. V trimming: 10 bases; J trimming: 5 bases; junction bases outside the gene matches: 11. The germline V gene has CDR1 MNHNY and CDR2 SVGAGI (reference sequence). For the CDR3, the DNA is TGTGCCACGCGCGTTGGGGGGGGTAACGAGCAGTACTTC. This encodes CATRVGGGNEQYF.

Concerning this clonotype itself: One junction end does not reproduce the germline sequence, and a read error may be involved. This chain links TRBV7-2 with TRBJ2-2, with a possible D match to TRBD2 (7 bases). The CDR3 runs 17 residues. Germline-derived CDR1 and CDR2 are SGHTA and FQGNSA. The CDR3 sequence is CASSLGRGVANTGELFF. The CDR3 DNA reads as TGTGCCAGCAGTTTAGGGAGGGGGGTCGCGAACACCGGGGAGCTGTTTTTT.

This clonotype was found a few times. This chain links TRBV11-3 with TRBJ1-1; tentatively, D is TRBD1 (5 bases). Germline lookup yields CDR1 SGHNT and CDR2 YENEEA. CDR3 length: 13 amino acids. The V and J ends lost 2 bases and 8 bases respectively, with 12 bases between them. CDR3 nucleotides: TGTGCCAGCAGCTTACGGCAGGGAGTGGAAGCTTTCTTT. This codes for CASSLRQGVEAFF. Together with reference TRBV11-3 and TRBJ1-1, the CDR3 gives the full variable domain: EAGVVQSPRYKIIEKKQPVAFWCNPISGHNTLYWYLQNLGQGPELLIRYENEEAVDDSQLPKDRFSAERLKGVDSTLKIQPAELGDSAVYLCASSLRQGVEAFFGQGTRLTVV.

This clonotype has only a few counts. The J gene is TRBJ2-1, the V gene TRBV10-3; 9 nucleotides match TRBD2. Germline loops: CDR1 ENHRY, CDR2 SYGVKD. This CDR3 is built from 16 residues. Losses at the gene ends were 4 bases for V and 5 bases for J; bases not matched to a gene: 9. The DNA of the CDR3 is TGTGCCATCAGTGGGATAGCGGGGGCACCCCACAATGAGCAGTTCTTC. Its protein product is CAISGIAGAPHNEQFF.

The chain recombines TRBV30 with TRBJ2-3; TRBD1 matches 10 bases. Germline V gene sequence: CDR1 GTSNPN, CDR2 SVGIG (reference sequence). The CDR3 runs to 13 residues. The V and J ends lost 5 bases and 4 bases, in that order; junction bases with no gene match: 3. The CDR3 sequence is CAWGGQGADTQYF. The DNA for the CDR3 is TGTGCCTGGGGTGGACAGGGGGCAGATACGCAGTATTTT. The full variable domain, with the rest looked up from reference TRBV30 and TRBJ2-3, is SQTIHQWPATLVQPVGSPLSLECTVEGTSNPNLYWYRQAAGRGLQLLFYSVGIGQISSEVPQNLSASRPQDRQFILSSKKLLLSDSGFYLCAWGGQGADTQYFGPGTRLTVL.

This clonotype has a handful of counts. This CDR3 is CSVEDRIRSGNTIYF. DNA for the CDR3: TGCAGCGTGGAGGACAGGATACGCTCTGGAAACACCATATATTTT. The chain links TRBV29-1 to TRBJ1-3; 7 bases agree with TRBD1. Germline V gene sequence: CDR1 SQVTM, CDR2 ANQGSEA. The CDR3 runs to 15 residues. V was pared by 6 bases and J by 0 bases, with 8 bases of the junction left unmatched.

This chain links TRBV20-1 with TRBJ2-3; D is ambiguous. The CDR3 contains 13 residues. Germline assignment: CDR1 DFQATT and CDR2 SNEGSKA (reference sequence). Trimming shortened V by 5 bases and J by 3 bases, and 12 bases separated the two germline ends. CDR3 sequence reads: CSALGLGTDTQYF. The CDR3 bases are TGCAGTGCTCTAGGGTTAGGGACAGATACGCAGTATTTT.

The chain links TRBV12-3 or TRBV12-4 to TRBJ2-1, with a possible D match to TRBD2 (5 bases). This CDR3 spans 17 amino acids. V was clipped by 5 bases and J by 0 bases, with 17 bases between them. The CDR3 nucleotides are TGTGCCAGCAGTGCTTCCTCTAGCTATAGCTCCTACAATGAGCAGTTCTTC. Protein product: CASSASSSYSSYNEQFF.

This clonotype was counted a few times. The chain links TRBV6-5 to TRBJ2-2; D ambiguous. The ends were cut back, 5 bases at V and 3 bases at J, with 13 bases in the middle. This CDR3 has 15 residues. The germline CDR1 and CDR2 sequences are MNHEY and SVGAGI. The CDR3, as DNA: TGTGCCAGCAGTCTCGCCGGGCCCTACACCGGGGAGCTGTTTTTT. It is translated as CASSLAGPYTGELFF.

The chain links TRBV6-5 to TRBJ1-2, with 10 bases fitting TRBD1. CDR3 length: 15 amino acids. Germline V gene data show CDR1 as MNHEY and CDR2 as SVGAGI. Germline trimming cut 4 bases from V and 4 bases from J; bases unmatched to any gene: 6. CDR3 protein: CASSSPDRGAYGYTF. The DNA of the CDR3 is TGTGCCAGCAGTTCCCCGGACAGGGGGGCCTATGGCTACACCTTC.

There are a few counts of this clonotype. The chain uses TRBV5-1 and TRBJ1-2; D gene uncertain. This CDR3 spans 13 amino acids. The germline V gene has CDR1 SGHRS and CDR2 YFSETQ. V was clipped by 0 bases and J by 7 bases, with 10 bases between them. CDR3: CASSLAGSGGYTF. Here the CDR3 DNA reads TGCGCCAGCAGCTTGGCGGGGTCGGGTGGCTACACCTTC. Full variable domain (outside the CDR3, taken from reference TRBV5-1 and TRBJ1-2): KAGVTQTPRYLIKTRGQQVTLSCSPISGHRSVSWYQQTPGQGLQFLFEYFSETQRNKGNFPGRFSGRQFSNSRSEMNVSTLELGDSALYLCASSLAGSGGYTFGSGTRLTVV.

The rearrangement joins TRBV7-2 to TRBJ2-5; TRBD2 agrees at 8 bases. With V trimmed by 7 bases and J by 4 bases, 5 bases remained unmatched. CDR1 SGHTA and CDR2 FQGNSA come from the germline V gene. The CDR3 runs to 13 residues. The CDR3 reads CASTLTSGETQYF. The CDR3 DNA sequence: TGTGCCAGCACCCTTACTAGCGGAGAGACCCAGTACTTC. Based on the CDR3 plus reference TRBV7-2 and TRBJ2-5, the full variable domain is GAGVSQSPSNKVTEKGKDVELRCDPISGHTALYWYRQSLGQGLEFLIYFQGNSAPDKSGLPSDRFSAERTGGSVSTLTIQRTQQEDSAVYLCASTLTSGETQYFGPGTRLLVL.

The V gene is TRBV11-2, the J gene TRBJ2-5, with D perhaps matching TRBD2 (6 bases). The end of the DNA fits TRBJ2-7 better, so the J call may be wrong. This CDR3 region has 13 residues. Per germline, CDR1 SGHAT and CDR2 FQNNGV. The chain's CDR3 is CASSPRLVGEQYF. In DNA, the CDR3 is TGTGCCAGCAGTCCTCGACTAGTCGGCGAGCAGTACTTC.

This clonotype was recorded only once. V gene TRBV29-1 combines with J gene TRBJ2-2; D uncertain. Germline CDR1 is SQVTM and CDR2 is ANQGSEA. CDR3 size: 12 residues. V lost 2 bases to trimming and J lost 6 bases, with 7 bases between them. DNA of the CDR3: TGCAGCGTTGAAATGGCGGCCGGGGAGCTGTTTTTT. Protein product: CSVEMAAGELFF.

This clonotype was seen more than once but under ten times. The V gene is TRBV12-3 or TRBV12-4, the J gene TRBJ2-4; 8 bases are a match to TRBD2. J lost 6 bases, V lost 7 bases, and 2 bases had no gene match. There are 12 residues in the CDR3. CDR3 loop: CASNRGGNIQYF. The DNA of the CDR3 is TGTGCCAGCAACCGGGGGGGAAACATTCAGTACTTC.

In the case of this clonotype: A much larger clonotype is one base distant, so this may be a read error. The V call is TRBV7-3, the J call TRBJ2-7; 9 nucleotides agree with TRBD1. V lost 0 bases, J lost 9 bases, and 6 bases stayed unmatched. The CDR3 sequence is 14 residues long. The V gene's germline CDR1 is SGHTA and CDR2 FQGTGA. The CDR3 DNA reads TGTGCCAGCAGCTTAACGGGACAGGGAGGCGGGCAGTACTTC. It specifies CASSLTGQGGGQYF.